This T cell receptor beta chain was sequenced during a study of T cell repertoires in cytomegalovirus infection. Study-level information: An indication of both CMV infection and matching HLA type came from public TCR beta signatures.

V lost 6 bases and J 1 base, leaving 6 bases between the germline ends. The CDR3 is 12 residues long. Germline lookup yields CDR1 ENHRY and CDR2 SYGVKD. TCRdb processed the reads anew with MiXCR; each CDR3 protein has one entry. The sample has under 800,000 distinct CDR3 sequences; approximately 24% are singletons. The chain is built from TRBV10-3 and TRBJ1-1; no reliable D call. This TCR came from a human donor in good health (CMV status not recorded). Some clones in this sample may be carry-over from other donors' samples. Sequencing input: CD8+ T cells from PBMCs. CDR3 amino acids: CAIRATNTEAFF. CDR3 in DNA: TGTGCCATCAGGGCGACGAACACTGAAGCTTTCTTT.